These 6 T cell receptor beta chains were all obtained from the same sample, sequenced in a study of OX40 agonist ivuxolimab in advanced cancers. Sequencing was performed with immunoSEQ multiplex PCR; in TCRdb, only in-frame clones are kept and a portion is missing. Among tens of thousands of clones listed, more than 70% were seen once. The sample here was CD4+ or CD8+ T cells sorted from blood, taken in a trial of the OX40 agonist ivuxolimab. These receptors originate from an adult with an advanced solid tumor such as melanoma, head and neck, liver or kidney cancer.

The V gene is TRBV7-8, the J gene TRBJ1-1; D is uncertain. The length of the CDR3 is 13 residues. V lost 1 base and J 3 bases, leaving 6 bases between the germline ends. The germline CDR1 and CDR2 sequences are SGHVS and FQNEAQ. CDR3 region: CASSLDGYTEAFF. In DNA form, the CDR3 reads TGTGCCAGCAGCTTAGACGGGTACACTGAAGCTTTCTTT.

This rearrangement joins TRBV7-9 to TRBJ1-1, with D perhaps TRBD1 (6 bases). Germline assignment: CDR1 SEHNR and CDR2 FQNEAQ (reference sequence). The CDR3 has 14 amino acids. The V end was cut by 5 bases, the J end by 1 base, with 11 bases between. The CDR3 DNA follows: TGTGCCAGCAGCATAGGGGGTAAGAACACTGAAGCTTTCTTT. This sequence encodes CASSIGGKNTEAFF.

The genes are TRBV28 and TRBJ1-2; a weak D match, TRBD1 (6 bases). V dropped 3 bases and J dropped 3 bases, with 14 bases sitting between them. The length of the CDR3 is 15 residues. Germline assignment: CDR1 MDHEN and CDR2 SYDVKM. CDR3 nucleotides: TGTGCCAGCAGTTTGTCCGGGGGCGCATACTATGGCTACACCTTC. As protein: CASSLSGGAYYGYTF.

The chain combines TRBV11-2 with TRBJ2-1; TRBD1 or TRBD2 may be the D gene (5 bases each). The CDR3 spans 15 residues. Per the germline V gene, CDR1 is SGHAT and CDR2 is FQNNGV. The V end was cut by 5 bases, the J end by 2 bases, with 13 bases between. The CDR3 region is CASSETGTPYNEQFF. The CDR3 DNA sequence: TGTGCCAGCAGCGAAACCGGGACCCCCTACAATGAGCAGTTCTTC.

The chain links TRBV29-1 to TRBJ2-7, with TRBD1 identical over 8 bases. After removal of 7 bases from V and 4 bases from J, the junction contained 9 bases not matched to a gene. CDR3 size: 13 residues. Germline loops: CDR1 SQVTM, CDR2 ANQGSEA. The CDR3 nucleotides read TGCAGCGCAGCGACAGGGGTGGGATACGAGCAGTACTTC. It specifies CSAATGVGYEQYF.

The chain links TRBV28 to TRBJ1-1, with a possible D match to TRBD1 (6 bases). V lost 5 bases and J lost 1, with 11 bases in between. The CDR3 is 14 residues long. CDR1 is MDHEN and CDR2 is SYDVKM in the germline V gene. The CDR3 bases are TGTGCCAGCAGTCCACGGACAGCGAACACTGAAGCTTTCTTT. Residues: CASSPRTANTEAFF.